Detailed here is one TCR beta chain. This record belongs to a study of cytomegalovirus exposure and HLA in healthy donors. Trimming removed 5 bases from V and 6 bases from J, with 20 bases in between. Germline-derived CDR1 and CDR2 are SGHTA and FQGTGA. The CDR3 has 15 residues. Vbeta (60) and Jbeta (13) primers were used in the PCR. Sequencing used immunoSEQ multiplex PCR; TCRdb keeps in-frame clones, though not all of them. Here the sample spans 150,000 to 200,000 clones, around 81% being singletons. Sequencing was carried out using PBMCs. J is TRBJ2-7 and V is TRBV7-3; TRBD1 might be the D (6 bases). This receptor was taken from a young man in good health and CMV-seronegative. CDR3 DNA sequence: TGTGCCAGCAGCCCAAACCCGACAGGCGCCGGCGAGCAGTACTTC. As protein: CASSPNPTGAGEQYF. The full variable domain, with the rest looked up from reference TRBV7-3 and TRBJ2-7, is GAGVSQTPSNKVTEKGKYVELRCDPISGHTALYWYRQSLGQGPEFLIYFQGTGAADDSGLPNDRFFAVRPEGSVSTLKIQRTERGDSAVYLCASSPNPTGAGEQYFGPGTRLTVT.